These 21 T cell receptor beta chains share one sample of origin, sequenced in a study of blood T cell repertoires in COVID-19. Profiling relied on immunoSEQ multiplex PCR, and the TCRdb table lists in-frame clones only, not all of them. The sample records fewer than 250,000 clones, 86% being singletons. Source material: PBMCs or T cells enriched from blood (not recorded which). The receptors were sampled from a woman in her fifties or sixties who had recovered from COVID-19.

The table lists this clone with a few counts. Within the sample, other DNA sequences also encode this same CDR3. The chain joins TRBV5-1 to TRBJ2-1; D is unclear. The CDR3 has 15 amino acids. Germline V CDR1 and CDR2: SGHRS, YFSETQ. Trimming pared 0 bases from V and 0 bases from J, leaving 7 bases between. This CDR3 reads CASSLGGSSYNEQFF. The CDR3 DNA is TGCGCCAGCAGCTTGGGCGGTAGCTCCTACAATGAGCAGTTCTTC.

The genes are TRBV6-2 or TRBV6-3 and TRBJ2-1, with 11 bases fitting TRBD1. V lost 2 bases, J lost 8 bases, and 8 bases stayed unmatched. The CDR3 spans 16 residues. The germline V gene encodes CDR1 MNHEY and CDR2 SVGEGT. CDR3 in amino acids: CASSYADRGLVDEQFF. The CDR3 nucleotides are TGTGCCAGCAGTTACGCGGACAGGGGGCTCGTGGATGAGCAGTTCTTC.

This chain connects TRBV5-4 to TRBJ1-2; D is unresolved. CDR1 and CDR2 (germline): SGHNT, YYREEE (reference sequence). This CDR3 has 14 amino acids. V lost 3 bases, J lost 4 bases, and 13 bases lay in between. Written as DNA, the CDR3 is TGTGCCAGCAGCTCGAATACAGCCCCCTATGGCTACACCTTC. It codes for CASSSNTAPYGYTF.

The chain joins TRBV5-1 to TRBJ2-7; 7 nucleotides align to TRBD1. J was trimmed by 5 bases and V by 1 base; bases with no gene match: 6. The length of the CDR3 is 14 residues. Per germline, CDR1 SGHRS and CDR2 YFSETQ. CDR3 in amino acids: CASSLRTGPNEQYF. As DNA, the CDR3 is TGCGCCAGCAGCTTGAGGACAGGCCCGAACGAGCAGTACTTC.

The chain couples TRBV3-1 (or the pseudogene TRBV3-2) to TRBJ1-1, with D hard to call. Between the trimmed V and J ends, which lost 8 bases and 1 base, there was a span of 14 bases. The CDR3 covers 14 residues. Germline CDR1 LGHDT, CDR2 YNNKEL (reference sequence). The CDR3 nucleotides read TGTGCCAGCCGACCATCGAGAGGGAACACTGAAGCTTTCTTT. Translation gives CASRPSRGNTEAFF.

V and J are TRBV11-2 and TRBJ2-7, with TRBD1 identical over 7 bases. V lost 2 bases and J lost 2; bases outside the gene matches: 9. CDR1 and CDR2 (germline): SGHAT, FQNNGV. The length of the CDR3 is 16 residues. The CDR3 loop reads CASSLTQGERAYEQYF. CDR3 nucleotide sequence: TGTGCCAGCAGCTTAACCCAGGGGGAGAGGGCCTACGAGCAGTACTTC. Variable domain in full (rest from reference TRBV11-2 and TRBJ2-7): EAGVAQSPRYKIIEKRQSVAFWCNPISGHATLYWYQQILGQGPKLLIQFQNNGVVDDSQLPKDRFSAERLKGVDSTLKIQPAKLEDSAVYLCASSLTQGERAYEQYFGPGTRLTVT.

The chain carries TRBV7-2 and TRBJ2-7, with 7 nucleotides matching TRBD2. The CDR3 sequence is 14 residues long. CDR1 SGHTA and CDR2 FQGNSA come from the germline V gene. The ends lost 0 bases at V and 6 bases at J; junction bases unmatched: 5. CDR3 residues: CASSLAIWGGEQYF. The CDR3 region has the DNA TGTGCCAGCAGCTTAGCGATTTGGGGGGGCGAGCAGTACTTC.

The chain combines TRBV29-1 with TRBJ1-1; a possible D gene is TRBD1 (6 bases). This CDR3 has 17 residues. CDR1 is SQVTM, CDR2 ANQGSEA, per germline. With 7 bases removed from V and 1 base from J, the gap between germline ends came to 25 bases. CDR3 residues: CSGGGGTGRVQNTEAFF. CDR3 DNA: TGCAGCGGCGGGGGGGGTACAGGGAGGGTTCAGAACACTGAAGCTTTCTTT. Looking up the rest from reference TRBV29-1 and TRBJ1-1 gives the full variable domain: SAVISQKPSRDICQRGTSLTIQCQVDSQVTMMFWYRQQPGQSLTLIATANQGSEATYESGFVIDKFPISRPNLTFSTLTVSNMSPEDSSIYLCSGGGGTGRVQNTEAFFGQGTRLTVV.

This clone is a singleton in its sample. The chain uses TRBV27 and TRBJ1-3; D might be TRBD1 (6 bases). The germline V gene has CDR1 MNHEY and CDR2 SMNVEV (reference sequence). This CDR3 has 14 residues. Trimming took off 2 bases at V and 4 bases at J, with 9 bases between the two ends. The CDR3 bases are TGTGCCAGCAGTTTAACAGGGTTCGGAAACACCATATATTTT. It yields the protein CASSLTGFGNTIYF.

This clone has more than one count but fewer than ten. CDR3 nucleotides: TGTGCCAGCAGTTACTCGACTAGCGGGAGGGGTAATGAGCAGTTCTTC. Protein: CASSYSTSGRGNEQFF. V and J are TRBV6-5 and TRBJ2-1; the match to TRBD2 covers 14 bases. The CDR3 length is 16 residues. After removal of 0 bases from V and 7 bases from J, the junction contained 2 bases not matched to a gene. Germline loops: CDR1 MNHEY, CDR2 SVGAGI.

This clone was observed once. This chain connects TRBV28 to TRBJ1-1; D unresolved. V lost 7 bases, J lost 9 bases, and 15 bases lay in between. The V gene's germline CDR1 is MDHEN and CDR2 SYDVKM. The CDR3 consists of 12 residues. The CDR3 nucleotides read TGTGCCAGCATAGTCAGTGGGCTGAAAGCTTTCTTT. Protein sequence: CASIVSGLKAFF.

The chain combines TRBV6-6 with TRBJ1-2; 9 nucleotides align to TRBD1. Germline CDR1 reads MNHNY; CDR2 reads SVGAGI (reference sequence). The CDR3 runs to 13 residues. The ends lost 7 bases at V and 6 bases at J; junction bases unmatched: 6. CDR3 sequence reads: CASTGDRENGYTF. The CDR3 nucleotides are TGTGCCAGCACCGGGGACAGGGAGAATGGCTACACCTTC.

The genes are TRBV19 and TRBJ1-1, with a weak D call TRBD1 (5 bases). Germline V CDR1 and CDR2: LNHDA, SQIVND (reference sequence). This CDR3 contains 16 residues. V was clipped by 7 bases and J by 3 bases, with 21 bases between them. This chain's CDR3 is CASTPAGQGMDTEAFF. For the CDR3, the DNA is TGTGCCAGTACCCCGGCCGGGCAGGGAATGGACACTGAAGCTTTCTTT. The variable domain in full, completed from reference TRBV19 and TRBJ1-1, reads DGGITQSPKYLFRKEGQNVTLSCEQNLNHDAMYWYRQDPGQGLRLIYYSQIVNDFQKGDIAEGYSVSREKKESFPLTVTSAQKNPTAFYLCASTPAGQGMDTEAFFGQGTRLTVV.

This chain joins TRBV3-1 (or the pseudogene TRBV3-2) and TRBJ1-1; D may be TRBD1 (6 bases). The CDR3 runs to 14 residues. V lost 3 bases, J lost 3 bases, and 11 bases lay in between. Germline CDR1 and CDR2: LGHDT and YNNKEL (reference sequence). In DNA form, the CDR3 reads TGTGCCAGCAGCCAGGGGGCCGCGTACACTGAAGCTTTCTTT. Protein sequence: CASSQGAAYTEAFF.

The rearrangement links TRBV10-3 to TRBJ2-7; 8 bases agree with TRBD2. Trimming at V came to 1 base and at J to 0 bases, leaving 8 bases not matched to a gene. CDR3 size: 17 residues. Germline CDR1 ENHRY, CDR2 SYGVKD. CDR3 sequence: CAISEWASGPYSYEQYF. The DNA for the CDR3 is TGTGCCATCAGTGAGTGGGCTAGCGGGCCCTACTCCTACGAGCAGTACTTC.

CDR3 bases: TGTGCCAGCTCCATAGGACAGGGTTCGCCCCAGCATTTT. Protein sequence: CASSIGQGSPQHF. This chain joins TRBV18 and TRBJ1-5; 8 bases map to TRBD1. The CDR3 spans 13 residues. Germline V CDR1 and CDR2: KGHSH, LQKENI. The V segment lost 6 bases and the J segment 9 bases; nucleotides outside the gene matches: 7.

The J gene is TRBJ1-2, the V gene TRBV6-1; 9 positions agree with TRBD1. The CDR3 totals 17 residues. Germline V lookup: CDR1 MNHNS, CDR2 SASEGT. The V gene end was trimmed by 4 bases and the J gene end by 3 bases; junction bases not matched to a gene: 12. In nucleotides, the CDR3 is TGTGCCAGCAGTGCCCGAACAGCCGGGACAGGGTACTATGGCTACACCTTC. This sequence encodes CASSARTAGTGYYGYTF.

The chain couples TRBV29-1 to TRBJ2-5; 8 positions agree with TRBD1. Trimming took 4 bases from V and 5 from J; bases not matched to a gene: 9. The germline gives CDR1 SQVTM, CDR2 ANQGSEA. The CDR3 runs to 14 residues. The CDR3 protein is CSVVDRGLLETQYF. In DNA, the CDR3 is TGCAGCGTTGTAGACAGGGGTTTGTTGGAGACCCAGTACTTC.

The V and J genes are TRBV5-1 and TRBJ2-3, with D unresolved. Trimming left V 0 bases short and J 3 bases short, with 8 bases between. There are 14 residues in the CDR3. Per the germline V gene, CDR1 is SGHRS and CDR2 is YFSETQ. The CDR3 protein is CASSLASLTDTQYF. The CDR3 DNA reads as TGCGCCAGCAGCTTGGCCTCGTTGACAGATACGCAGTATTTT.

The chain employs TRBV19 and TRBJ2-7; D gene unclear. Germline CDR1 reads LNHDA; CDR2 reads SQIVND (reference sequence). The CDR3 is made up of 13 amino acids. V lost 2 bases, J lost 2 bases, and 7 bases lay in between. The CDR3 coding sequence is TGTGCCAGTAGTATAAGACACACCTACGAGCAGTACTTC. This encodes CASSIRHTYEQYF.

The CDR3 reads CASSRSGGLSSYEQYF. DNA of the CDR3: TGTGCCAGTAGTCGATCAGGGGGCTTGAGCTCCTACGAGCAGTACTTC. The gene calls are TRBV19 and TRBJ2-7, with 8 bases aligning to TRBD1. V shed 5 bases and J 0 bases; nucleotides not matched to a gene: 9. Germline CDR1 and CDR2: LNHDA and SQIVND (reference sequence). The CDR3 has 16 residues.